The 21 T cell receptor beta chains reported below all come from one sample, sequenced in a study of CD8+ T cells in alopecia areata. The sequencing template was cDNA reverse transcribed from extracted RNA. Here immunoSEQ multiplex PCR was the method, and the copy in TCRdb shows in-frame clones only, minus some. The top ten clones hold 19% of a sample with 150,000 to 180,000 clones, approximately 53% of them seen once. This specimen was CD8+ T cells sorted from blood, taken at week 0. The origin of the receptors is a human donor with alopecia areata.

V usage is TRBV15 and J usage is TRBJ1-2, with D hard to call. Germline CDR1 is LNHNV and CDR2 is YYDKDF (reference sequence). The CDR3 runs 12 residues. Deletions cut 3 bases from V and 7 bases from J, with 9 bases between. Here the CDR3 reads CATSSDRPGYTF. In DNA form, the CDR3 reads TGTGCCACCAGCAGCGACCGGCCTGGCTACACCTTC.

The chain carries TRBV6-1 and TRBJ1-2; TRBD1 agrees at 7 bases. The CDR3 loop spans 13 amino acids. V shed 2 bases and J 6 bases; nucleotides not matched to a gene: 3. Germline CDR1 is MNHNS and CDR2 is SASEGT. CDR3 coding DNA: TGTGCCAGCAGTGAAAGGGGGCGTAATGGCTACACCTTC. Residues: CASSERGRNGYTF.

The chain recombines TRBV28 with TRBJ2-3; D unclear. Trimming took off 2 bases at V and 9 bases at J, with 21 bases between the two ends. CDR3 length equals 16 residues. Germline V lookup: CDR1 MDHEN, CDR2 SYDVKM. As DNA, the CDR3 is TGTGCCAGCAGTTTACCGATTCATCCCGTCTCGAGGACGCAGTATTTT. Translation: CASSLPIHPVSRTQYF. The whole variable domain, remainder taken from reference TRBV28 and TRBJ2-3, is DVKVTQSSRYLVKRTGEKVFLECVQDMDHENMFWYRQDPGLGLRLIYFSYDVKMKEKGDIPEGYSVSREKKERFSLILESASTNQTSMYLCASSLPIHPVSRTQYFGPGTRLTVL.

The V call is TRBV29-1, the J call TRBJ2-4; TRBD2 matches 7 bases. The CDR3 covers 12 residues. The trim removed 6 bases at V and 3 bases at J, leaving 2 bases unmatched. Germline CDR1 is SQVTM and CDR2 is ANQGSEA. The CDR3 spells CSVRTSKNIQYF. In nucleotides, the CDR3 is TGCAGCGTAAGGACTAGCAAAAACATTCAGTACTTC.

The chain employs TRBV19 and TRBJ1-2; TRBD1 might be the D (5 bases). Trimming took off 3 bases at V and 1 base at J, with 6 bases between the two ends. The CDR3 length is 13 residues. Per the germline V gene, CDR1 is LNHDA and CDR2 is SQIVND (reference sequence). The CDR3 region has the DNA TGTGCCAGTAGTATTGGGGGTAACTATGGCTACACCTTC. Translated, it gives CASSIGGNYGYTF.

The chain has TRBV13 and TRBJ1-2, with unresolved D. This CDR3 has 14 amino acids. The V gene's germline CDR1 is PRHDT and CDR2 FYEKMQ (reference sequence). V was trimmed by 2 bases and J by 1 base, leaving 8 bases between them. The CDR3, as DNA: TGTGCCAGCAGCTTAAGGGCCGGTAACTATGGCTACACCTTC. This translates into CASSLRAGNYGYTF.

This clone was seen only a few times. This chain uses TRBV11-2 with TRBJ2-3, with TRBD1 as a possible D gene (5 bases). Germline CDR1 and CDR2: SGHAT and FQNNGV. V lost 0 bases and J lost 6, with 10 bases in between. The CDR3 loop spans 14 amino acids. This CDR3 reads CASSLEAGSDTQYF. The CDR3 bases are TGTGCCAGCAGCTTAGAGGCAGGGTCGGATACGCAGTATTTT. Using reference TRBV11-2 and TRBJ2-3 for the parts outside the CDR3, the full variable domain is EAGVAQSPRYKIIEKRQSVAFWCNPISGHATLYWYQQILGQGPKLLIQFQNNGVVDDSQLPKDRFSAERLKGVDSTLKIQPAKLEDSAVYLCASSLEAGSDTQYFGPGTRLTVL.

The V gene is TRBV30, the J gene TRBJ1-2, with 9 bases aligning to TRBD1. The length of the CDR3 is 14 residues. After removal of 2 bases from V and 4 bases from J, the junction contained 5 bases not matched to a gene. The germline V gene has CDR1 GTSNPN and CDR2 SVGIG (reference sequence). The CDR3 spells CAWSSTGGGYGYTF. CDR3 coding DNA: TGTGCCTGGAGTTCCACAGGGGGCGGCTATGGCTACACCTTC.

The chain has TRBV10-1 and TRBJ2-1; D could derive from TRBD1 or TRBD2 (6 bases each). This CDR3 comprises 11 residues. CDR1 is WNHNN and CDR2 is SYGVQD in the germline V gene (reference sequence). Between the trimmed V and J ends, which lost 8 bases and 5 bases, there was a span of 7 bases. The DNA of the CDR3 is TGCGCCAGCGGGGGGCACAATGAGCAGTTCTTC. It encodes CASGGHNEQFF.

This clone showed up many times. The chain couples TRBV5-6 to TRBJ2-1; TRBD1 is a possible D gene (5 bases). V was clipped by 4 bases and J by 6 bases, with 11 bases between them. The CDR3 totals 13 residues. The germline gives CDR1 SGHDT, CDR2 YYEEEE. The CDR3 coding sequence is TGTGCCAGCAGCCTATGGGGCTCCAATGAGCAGTTCTTC. Translating gives CASSLWGSNEQFF.

The chain is built from TRBV7-8 and TRBJ1-2; 8 nucleotides line up with TRBD1. The J segment lost 5 bases and the V segment lost 10 bases, leaving 15 bases of the junction unmatched. This CDR3 is built from 15 residues. Germline CDR1 is SGHVS and CDR2 is FQNEAQ. CDR3 nucleotide sequence: TGTGCCACGACCATGCGACAGGGGTCGTCATATGGCTACACCTTC. It specifies CATTMRQGSSYGYTF.

This clone was seen more than once but under ten times. This sample also contains other DNA sequences that code for the same CDR3. The chain has TRBV9 and TRBJ1-5; 9 bases agree with TRBD1. The CDR3 contains 14 residues. V trimming: 2 bases; J trimming: 4 bases; junction bases outside the gene matches: 1. Germline CDR1 SGDLS, CDR2 YYNGEE. CDR3 protein: CASSVGTGNQPQHF. For the CDR3, the DNA is TGTGCCAGCAGCGTCGGGACAGGGAATCAGCCCCAGCATTTT.

This clone appeared once. The rearrangement uses TRBV30 and TRBJ2-7; a possible D gene is TRBD2 (7 bases). There are 14 residues in the CDR3. The V end was cut by 2 bases, the J end by 3 bases, with 14 bases between. Germline values: CDR1 GTSNPN, CDR2 SVGIG (reference sequence). Written as DNA, the CDR3 is TGTGCCTGGAGTCCGTCGGGGGGCGGCTACGAGCAGTACTTC. As protein: CAWSPSGGGYEQYF. Full variable domain (rest looked up from reference TRBV30 and TRBJ2-7): SQTIHQWPATLVQPVGSPLSLECTVEGTSNPNLYWYRQAAGRGLQLLFYSVGIGQISSEVPQNLSASRPQDRQFILSSKKLLLSDSGFYLCAWSPSGGGYEQYFGPGTRLTVT.

The chain links TRBV27 to TRBJ2-3, with 7 bases fitting TRBD2. Germline lookup yields CDR1 MNHEY and CDR2 SMNVEV (reference sequence). The CDR3 is 15 amino acids. V was pared by 2 bases and J by 1 base, with 3 bases of the junction left unmatched. Written as DNA, the CDR3 is TGTGCCAGCAGTTTAGGCGGGGGAGGCACAGATACGCAGTATTTT. The encoded protein is CASSLGGGGTDTQYF.

V and J are TRBV29-1 and TRBJ2-1; D may be TRBD2 (6 bases). CDR3 length: 14 amino acids. V lost 0 bases and J lost 10, with 16 bases in between. Germline CDR1 reads SQVTM; CDR2 reads ANQGSEA. CDR3 protein: CSVEDGSSVGEQFF. The CDR3 DNA is TGCAGCGTTGAAGATGGCTCTAGCGTCGGGGAGCAGTTCTTC.

The sample holds a few counts of this clone. In DNA, the CDR3 is TGTGCCTGGGGAGACAGGAACACTGAAGCTTTCTTT. Its translation: CAWGDRNTEAFF. This rearrangement joins TRBV30 to TRBJ1-1; tentative D call: TRBD1 (5 bases). Germline CDR1 reads GTSNPN; CDR2 reads SVGIG (reference sequence). The length of the CDR3 is 12 residues. The ends were cut back, 5 bases at V and 1 base at J, with 8 bases in the middle.

This clone was seen a few times. The chain is built from TRBV29-1 and TRBJ2-7; D unclear. Trimming took 7 bases from V and 3 from J, leaving 10 bases between them. CDR1 is SQVTM and CDR2 is ANQGSEA in the germline V gene. The CDR3 spans 11 residues. The CDR3 region is CSGQQDYEQYF. The CDR3 DNA reads as TGCAGCGGACAACAAGACTACGAGCAGTACTTC.

The CDR3 DNA follows: TGTGCCTGGAGTATTCAGGACACTGAAGCTTTCTTT. Translation gives CAWSIQDTEAFF. This chain links TRBV30 with TRBJ1-1; the D is unclear. V lost 2 bases, J lost 3 bases, and 7 bases lay in between. The germline V gene encodes CDR1 GTSNPN and CDR2 SVGIG (reference sequence). The CDR3 is made up of 12 amino acids. The full variable domain, rest sourced from reference TRBV30 and TRBJ1-1, is SQTIHQWPATLVQPVGSPLSLECTVEGTSNPNLYWYRQAAGRGLQLLFYSVGIGQISSEVPQNLSASRPQDRQFILSSKKLLLSDSGFYLCAWSIQDTEAFFGQGTRLTVV.

This clone showed up just a few times. The J gene is TRBJ1-1, the V gene TRBV25-1; perhaps TRBD1 as D (6 bases). There are 16 residues in the CDR3. Germline assignment: CDR1 MGHDK and CDR2 SYGVNS. V was cut by 3 bases and J by 4 bases, with 18 bases left in between. The CDR3 reads CASSDGTPVWGTEAFF. The CDR3 region has the DNA TGTGCCAGCAGTGACGGGACACCTGTTTGGGGCACTGAAGCTTTCTTT. Looking up the rest from reference TRBV25-1 and TRBJ1-1 gives the full variable domain: EADIYQTPRYLVIGTGKKITLECSQTMGHDKMYWYQQDPGMELHLIHYSYGVNSTEKGDLSSESTVSRIRTEHFPLTLESARPSHTSQYLCASSDGTPVWGTEAFFGQGTRLTVV.

The V and J genes are TRBV29-1 and TRBJ2-3; D is possibly TRBD1 (6 bases). Germline assignment: CDR1 SQVTM and CDR2 ANQGSEA. The CDR3 is 14 residues long. V lost 2 bases to trimming and J lost 2 bases, with 11 bases between them. In nucleotides, the CDR3 is TGCAGCGTTGAATCAGGGGCCCACACAGATACGCAGTATTTT. This encodes CSVESGAHTDTQYF.

The rearrangement links TRBV30 to TRBJ2-7, with TRBD2 matching 12 bases. J was trimmed by 2 bases and V by 2 bases; bases with no gene match: 4. This CDR3 region has 15 residues. The germline gives CDR1 GTSNPN, CDR2 SVGIG (reference sequence). CDR3 nucleotides: TGTGCCTGGAGTTCTAGCGGGGGGGACCCCTACGAGCAGTACTTC. Translated: CAWSSSGGDPYEQYF.